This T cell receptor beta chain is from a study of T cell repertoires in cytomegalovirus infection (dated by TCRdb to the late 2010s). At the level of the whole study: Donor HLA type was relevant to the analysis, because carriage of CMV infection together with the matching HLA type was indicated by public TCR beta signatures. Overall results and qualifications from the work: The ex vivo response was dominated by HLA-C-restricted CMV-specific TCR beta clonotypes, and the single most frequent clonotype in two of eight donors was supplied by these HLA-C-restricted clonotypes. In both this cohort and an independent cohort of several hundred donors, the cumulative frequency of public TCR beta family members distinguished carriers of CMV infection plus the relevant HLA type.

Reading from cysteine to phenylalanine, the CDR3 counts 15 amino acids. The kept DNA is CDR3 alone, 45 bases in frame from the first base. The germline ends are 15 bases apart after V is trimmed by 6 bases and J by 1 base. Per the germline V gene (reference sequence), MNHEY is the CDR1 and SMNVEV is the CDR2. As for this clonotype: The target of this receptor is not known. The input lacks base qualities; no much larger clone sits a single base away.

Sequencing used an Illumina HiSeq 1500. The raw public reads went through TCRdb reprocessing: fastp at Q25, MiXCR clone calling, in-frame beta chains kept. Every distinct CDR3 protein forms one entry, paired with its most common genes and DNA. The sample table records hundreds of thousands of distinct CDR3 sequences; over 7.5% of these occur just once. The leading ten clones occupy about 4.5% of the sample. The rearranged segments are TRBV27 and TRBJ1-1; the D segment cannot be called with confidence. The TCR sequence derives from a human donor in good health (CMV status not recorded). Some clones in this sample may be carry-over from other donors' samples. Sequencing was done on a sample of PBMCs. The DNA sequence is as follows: TGTGCCAGCAGACTAGGGATTTCACGGAACACTGAAGCTTTCTTT. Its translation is CASRLGISRNTEAFF.